This T cell receptor beta chain was sequenced for a study of control samples from healthy donors and cancer patients. CDR1 is PRHDT, CDR2 FYEKMQ, per germline (reference sequence). After removal of 4 bases from V and 4 bases from J, the junction contained 13 bases not matched to a gene. This CDR3 contains 18 residues. Measured with immunoSEQ multiplex PCR; TCRdb has only the in-frame clones, and not every one. The sample consists of about 49,000 clones, approximately 83% of them appearing once. This TCR derives from a woman between 45 and 65 years old with lung cancer. The sample was PBMCs. The chain carries TRBV13 and TRBJ2-2; 9 bases align to TRBD2. The CDR3: CASSSRGLAGSGTGELFF. In DNA form, the CDR3 reads TGTGCCAGCAGCTCCAGGGGCCTAGCGGGATCTGGCACCGGGGAGCTGTTTTTT.